The rows below give T cell receptor beta chains drawn from one sample of a study of blood T cell repertoires in COVID-19. Sequencing was performed with immunoSEQ multiplex PCR; in TCRdb, only in-frame clones are kept and a portion is missing. This sample has approximately 190,000 clones, with 80% found just once. Sequenced material: peripheral blood. Source of these receptors: a man aged 55 to 69 with acute or convalescent COVID-19. Both conserved end residues are part of each CDR3. Each record gives: J gene, clone size, V gene, CDR3 protein. Clone size appears in some rows only: once, few, many, or a class for an expanded clone.

>TRBJ1-5|.|TRBV19
CASSMTGKHSQHF
>TRBJ2-1|once|TRBV10-2
CASRPLADTYNEQFF
>TRBJ1-3|.|TRBV6-1
CASSDDRVPFGNTIYF
>TRBJ1-4|.|TRBV4-2
CASSRTGSGEKLFF
>TRBJ2-5|once|TRBV19
CASSIRSSGSTKTQYF
>TRBJ1-6|.|TRBV6-6
CASIRLTMSGALYNSPLHF
>TRBJ2-3|.|TRBV5-6
CASSPPLADTQYF
>TRBJ2-2|.|TRBV19
CASRTTGTGFPGELFF
>TRBJ2-1|.|TRBV30
CAWSVTGFSEQFF
>TRBJ2-7|many|TRBV18
CASSTGTESYEQYF
>TRBJ2-1|once|TRBV27
CASNRLATSTRYEQFF
>TRBJ2-1|.|TRBV29-1
CSDSGSSLCSHPSEQFF
>TRBJ1-5|.|TRBV29-1
CSVQGGGSNQPQHF
>TRBJ1-5|few|TRBV2
CASSAGQIAQPQHF
>TRBJ1-4|.|TRBV15
CATGVGQGNEKLFF
>TRBJ1-5|few|TRBV6-2/TRBV6-3
CASSYSRNQPQHF